This TCR beta chain appears in the sequencing data of a study of OX40 agonist ivuxolimab in advanced cancers. With regard to the full study: Ivuxolimab was a fully human IgG2 agonistic monoclonal antibody targeting the costimulatory receptor OX40 (CD134). Intravenous ivuxolimab was administered to patients every 2 weeks at six dose levels: 0.01, 0.1, 0.3, 1.5, 3 and 10 mg/kg. Among the approximately 50 dose-escalation patients, some 20 had hepatocellular carcinoma, around 15 melanoma, 9 renal cell carcinoma and 9 head and neck cancer. In the dose-escalation cohort, roughly 80% of patients were male, and the mean age was approximately 60 years, with a range of about 23 to 85. Patients were allowed to have had prior anti-PD-1, anti-PD-L1 or anti-CTLA-4 therapy, and approximately 40% of the dose-escalation patients had been treated with checkpoint inhibitors. Partial responses occurred in three dose-escalation patients, of whom one had hepatocellular carcinoma and two had cutaneous melanoma. The purpose of peripheral TCRbeta sequencing was to test whether ivuxolimab changed TCR sequence diversity and led to clonal T-cell expansion. The monotherapy dose-escalation portion (N of about 47 patients) of the phase I ivuxolimab trial is reported in the paper.

What the authors observed across the whole study: At doses from 0.1 to 3.0 mg/kg, clonal expansion was seen in both CD4+ and CD8+ blood T cells between baseline and week 6. Low levels of normalized T-cell clonal expansion were also seen in some patients who did not respond. After ivuxolimab, expanded clones were on average more numerous among CD8+ T cells than among CD4+ T cells. Partial responders in the 0.1-3.0 mg/kg groups had among the lowest normalized peripheral clonal expansion, especially among CD8+ T cells. Which antigens the clonally expanded peripheral T cells were specific for was not determined.

Genomic DNA was extracted from sorted cells for sequencing of the TCRbeta CDR3 region. The immunoSEQ Assay was used for sequencing of TCRbeta CDR3 regions. TCRdb provides this immuneACCESS table in a form limited to in-frame rearrangements. Some clones are lacking; in checked studies, under half of them reflect an unresolved V gene, and why the rest are absent is not known. The sample profile shows about 64,000 clones; around four fifths of them were found once. Jointly, the top ten make up roughly 2.1% of the sample. To note about this clone: Its target antigen remains unknown. Per-base quality was not reported, and no clone a single base away is much larger than it.

Patients with autoimmune disease history or receiving systemic immunosuppression were excluded from the trial. Peripheral blood for TCR sequencing was drawn from every dose cohort at baseline, at cycle 4 day 1 and at cycle 7 day 1. The samples were drawn from a first-in-human, open-label, multicenter phase I dose-escalation trial of ivuxolimab. Adults with locally advanced or metastatic melanoma, renal cell carcinoma, hepatocellular carcinoma or head and neck squamous cell carcinoma were enrolled in the trial. Before TCR sequencing, CD4+ T cells and CD8+ T cells were sorted from peripheral blood as separate populations. The trim is 4 bases for V and 2 bases for J, with a gap of 11 bases between the germline ends. As encoded in the germline V gene, CDR1 is MNHEY while CDR2 is SVGAGI. The CDR3 covers 14 residues, taking in both the cysteine and the phenylalanine. The read is trimmed to its CDR3 DNA, 42 bases read in frame from base 1.

This specimen was CD4+ or CD8+ T cells sorted from blood, taken in a trial of the OX40 agonist ivuxolimab. The rearranged segments are TRBV6-5 and TRBJ2-5, with no confident D gene call. This clonotype was sampled from an adult with an advanced solid tumor such as melanoma, head and neck, liver or kidney cancer. The encoded CDR3 is CASSSSGSQETQYF. The DNA sequence reads TGTGCCAGCAGTTCCTCTGGGTCTCAAGAGACCCAGTACTTC.